This T cell receptor beta chain was profiled in a study of beta chain features in type 1 diabetes. Study-level points and caveats: TCRB CDR3s from Type 1 diabetes patients were moderately but significantly shorter in all four CD4+ subsets. Compared with healthy donors, patients appeared to share more similar naive, central memory and regulatory TCRB repertoires.

Expressed TCRB transcripts were sequenced, since all the RNA that had been isolated was reverse transcribed. Sequencing used immunoSEQ multiplex PCR; TCRdb keeps in-frame clones, though not all of them. The top ten hold approximately 1.3% of the sample, which has approximately 50,000 clones, around 40% seen once. V was shortened by 7 bases and J by 1 base, with 13 bases between the two germline ends. The CDR3 is 14 residues long. Germline V gene lookup returns CDR1 KGHSH and CDR2 LQKENI. Turning to this clone: Antigen: not known.

The origin of this receptor is a man aged 25-45 years with type 1 diabetes. This rearrangement joins TRBV18 to TRBJ2-5; maybe TRBD1 (6 bases). The source material was Tregs from blood. In DNA form, the CDR3 reads TGTGCCAGCTTATCCGGGACAACCCAAGAGACCCAGTACTTC. It specifies CASLSGTTQETQYF. The full variable domain, completed using reference TRBV18 and TRBJ2-5, is NAGVMQNPRHLVRRRGQEARLRCSPMKGHSHVYWYRQLPEEGLKFMVYLQKENIIDESGMPKERFSAEFPKEGPSILRIQQVVRGDSAAYFCASLSGTTQETQYFGPGTRLLVL.